This TCR beta chain stems from a study of T cell responses to AZD1222 COVID-19 vaccine (dated by TCRdb to the early 2020s). Some background on the complete study: AZD1222 recipients given second doses at about 4 weeks or at about 12 weeks were pooled, since spike-specific TCR depth and breadth were not found to differ between the two schedules. TCR sequencing was performed for roughly 250 trial participants, of whom about 200 were given two doses of AZD1222 and approximately 26 were given two doses of MenACWY control vaccine. Trial participants were enrolled by age into 18-55, 56-69 and 70-plus year subgroups, with around 150, 28 and 57 TCR-sequenced participants respectively.

CDR1 SGHTA and CDR2 FQGTGA are derived from the germline V gene. Its CDR3 holds 15 amino acids, cysteine through phenylalanine. The sequence is cut down to CDR3 DNA, 45 bases in frame from base 1. V and J lose 0 bases and 5 bases, and a span of 13 bases separates them. In regard to this clone: The antigen it recognizes is unknown. Within one base of it there is no much larger clone, and no base qualities were kept.

The time point label corresponds to: baseline before first vaccination. The vaccinee samples were drawn from two UK trials, COV001 and COV002, one of which was a single-blind randomized controlled phase 2/3 trial testing AZD1222 (ChAdOx1 nCoV-19) in healthy adults. For TCRbeta chain sequencing, PBMC samples were collected from trial participants at day 0 and at day 28 after the second dose. What the research found in general, with its limitations: In the small 56-69-year group, the increase in depth fell short of significance, most likely because of low power. Conclusions about previously exposed vaccinees were limited because only six AZD1222 recipients were SARS-CoV-2 seropositive at baseline. The whole spike protein was spanned by vaccine-associated CD4 TCRs, and dominant responses were seen in regions 160-218 and 743-854. Because no day 14 peak-response samples were available, repertoires were characterized only after the peak T cell response. A significant rise in spike-specific TCR breadth and depth was observed after two AZD1222 doses relative to day 0 and relative to MenACWY recipients. Most participants were white British and females outnumbered males, and the authors suggested that clonal diversity may have been underestimated. Nearly half of unique spike-specific TCRs reportedly recognized epitopes outside regions mutated in the B.1.351 and B.1.1.7 variants.

The CDR3 regions of human TCRbeta chains were analyzed by immunosequencing. As for how the authors treated the data: Repertoire TCRs were checked for matches against a reference library of SARS-CoV-2-specific TCRs that had been generated using the MIRA antigen-specificity platform. Breadth was defined as the fraction of unique TCRs that were SARS-CoV-2-associated. Depth was defined as the fraction of total T cells that were SARS-CoV-2-associated. Using the MIRA data, every spike-specific TCR was mapped to the spike region that the TCR reacted to and assigned to either a CD4 or a CD8 class. Log10-transformed breadth and depth values were compared by one-way ANOVA with Sidak's multiple comparisons tests. Drawn from immuneACCESS, this table holds only the in-frame rearrangements with V and J called that TCRdb kept. Clones are partly lost; checked studies trace under half to an unresolved V gene and leave the rest unexplained. V, J and clone size are taken as reported in that table, and D and trimming were inferred from the DNA itself. This sample comprises over 75,000 clones, under 90% of them detected only once. Over 2% of the sample comes from the top ten.

The sample here was peripheral blood, taken on day 0 of AZD1222 vaccination. This receptor was identified in an adult in good health. The receptor chain draws on TRBV7-3 and TRBJ1-2; D gene: possibly TRBD1, on 5 matching bases. The nucleotides read TGTGCCAGCAGCTTAACGGCCCAGGGAACGTATGGCTACACCTTC. Its coded protein is CASSLTAQGTYGYTF.